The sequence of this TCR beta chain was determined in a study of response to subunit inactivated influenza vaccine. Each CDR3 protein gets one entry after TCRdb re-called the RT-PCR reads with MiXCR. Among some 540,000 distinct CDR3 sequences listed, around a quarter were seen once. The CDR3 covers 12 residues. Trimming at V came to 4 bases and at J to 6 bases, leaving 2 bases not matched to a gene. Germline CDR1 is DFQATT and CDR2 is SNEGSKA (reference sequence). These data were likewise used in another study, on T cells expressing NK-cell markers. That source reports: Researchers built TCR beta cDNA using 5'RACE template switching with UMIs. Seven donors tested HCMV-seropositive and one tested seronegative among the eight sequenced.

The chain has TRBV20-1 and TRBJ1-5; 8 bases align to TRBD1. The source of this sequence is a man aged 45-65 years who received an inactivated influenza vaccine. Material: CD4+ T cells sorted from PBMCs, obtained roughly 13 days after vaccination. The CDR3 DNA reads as TGCAGTGCTACGACAGGGGCTCAGCCCCAGCATTTT. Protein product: CSATTGAQPQHF.